This is a list of T cell receptor beta chains from one sample in a study of tumor and adjacent non-tumor tissue in lung cancer. TCRdb independently ran MiXCR on the multiplex PCR reads; one entry per CDR3 protein. The sample consists of roughly 74,000 distinct CDR3 sequences, 76% of them appearing once. The sequenced sample consisted of distant non-tumor lung tissue. Every receptor here comes from a man between 65 and 79 years old with non-small cell lung cancer. CDR3s include the opening cysteine and the closing phenylalanine or tryptophan. D genes are given only for firm matches. Not all rows give a size; the values are once, few, many and, for expanded clones, a class.

TRBJ2-1,NA,TRBV5-6,NA,TGTGCCAGCAGCCAAGGGACCCTCTCCTACAATGGGCAGATCTTC,CASSQGTLSYNGQIF
TRBJ2-1,NA,TRBV5-8,NA,TGTGTCAGCAGAACCCGGGACCTTGCCTACAATGAGCAGTTCTTC,CVSRTRDLAYNEQFF
TRBJ2-7,NA,TRBV6-5,NA,TGTACCACAACCGGGTGCGCCTACGAGCACTACTTC,CTTTGCAYEHYF
TRBJ2-1,NA,TRBV11-1,NA,TGTGCCAGCAGCTTAACGGGGGCCTACAATAAGCAGTTCTTC,CASSLTGAYNKQFF
TRBJ1-2,NA,TRBV5-4,NA,TGTGCCAGCAACTTGGATGGCAGGGAGATGTTAATGGGCTACACCTTC,CASNLDGREMLMGYTF
TRBJ2-3,NA,TRBV28,many,TGTGCCAGCAGTTTTGCGGGAACCACAGATACGCAGTATTTT,CASSFAGTTDTQYF
TRBJ2-1,NA,TRBV12-3/TRBV12-4,NA,TGTGCCAGCAGTTTAGCAGGGGGTAACGAGCAATTATTC,CASSLAGGNEQLF
TRBJ1-6,NA,TRBV5-4,NA,TGTGTCAGTAGCATGAAAGGGGATAGTAATTCACCCCTCCACTTT,CVSSMKGDSNSPLHF
TRBJ2-1,TRBD2,TRBV12-3/TRBV12-4,NA,TGTGCCAGCATCTTTAGCGGGAGTCGTAGTGAGCAGTTCTTC,CASIFSGSRSEQFF
TRBJ2-5,NA,TRBV14,few,TGTGCCAGCAGCCAAGCGGGGAAACATTACTTC,CASSQAGKHYF
TRBJ2-7,NA,TRBV20-1,NA,TGCAATGCGCAGATTACTCCTTACGATCAGTACTTC,CNAQITPYDQYF
TRBJ2-5,NA,TRBV30,once,TGTGACTCAACACTTTCACCGGGGGATTCAAGGGAGGAGAAACAGTACTTT,CDSTLSPGDSREEKQYF
TRBJ2-2,NA,TRBV29-1,NA,TGCAGCTTAACATGGGCGAACACCGGGGAGCTGTTTTTT,CSLTWANTGELFF
TRBJ2-1,TRBD2,TRBV7-9,NA,TGTGCCAGCAGCTTTAGTTTCGCGGGAGGCAATGAGCAGTTCTTC,CASSFSFAGGNEQFF
TRBJ1-1,TRBD1,TRBV11-3,NA,TGTACCAGCAACTTCCGGGACAGAACCCTGAGTACTGAAGCTTTCTTT,CTSNFRDRTLSTEAFF
TRBJ1-2,NA,TRBV6-2/TRBV6-3,many,TGTGCCAGCAGAGAGAGGGTACGGAACTACTATGGCTACACCTTC,CASRERVRNYYGYTF
TRBJ2-7,NA,TRBV6-6,NA,TGTAGCAGCAGTTACAGGCAGGGTGGGTCCTACGAGCAGTACTTC,CSSSYRQGGSYEQYF
TRBJ1-6,NA,TRBV28,NA,TGTGCCAGCAGAAAGGTCTTTAATTCACCCTTACACTTT,CASRKVFNSPLHF
TRBJ2-5,NA,TRBV11-2,once,TGTGCCAGCGGCCCGGAGACAGTTGGGCAAGAAACCCAGTACTTC,CASGPETVGQETQYF
TRBJ2-1,NA,TRBV5-4,NA,TGTGCCAGCAGCTTATACGCGGTGAGCAGGAATGAGCAGTTCTTC,CASSLYAVSRNEQFF
TRBJ2-3,NA,TRBV11-3,once,TGTGCCAGCACCCGTTGGGAAGTAACCACAGATACGCATTATTTT,CASTRWEVTTDTHYF
TRBJ1-1,NA,TRBV29-1,NA,TGCAGCATTATTGTATTCCATGAAGCTTTCTTT,CSIIVFHEAFF
TRBJ2-7,TRBD2,TRBV6-5,NA,TGTGCCAGCAGCTCACTAACTAGCGGGGCAAAACTCGTCTACGAGCAGTACTTC,CASSSLTSGAKLVYEQYF
TRBJ1-2,TRBD1,TRBV12-3/TRBV12-4,NA,TGTGTCAGCAGTGCCCGGGACAGGGATAGATATGGCTACACCTTC,CVSSARDRDRYGYTF
TRBJ2-7,NA,TRBV11-2,NA,TGTACCAGCAGCTTAGATGGAGTGGGCAGGTACGAGCAATACTTC,CTSSLDGVGRYEQYF
TRBJ1-4,NA,TRBV25-1,few,TGTGCCAGCAGTGAAACCGGGCCTCGGTATGGAAAACTGTTTTTT,CASSETGPRYGKLFF
TRBJ2-5,TRBD1,TRBV11-2,NA,TGTGCCAGTAGCCCGGGGACAGTTGGGCACGAGAGGCAGTACTTC,CASSPGTVGHERQYF
TRBJ1-1,NA,TRBV4-1,NA,TGTGCCAACAGCCAAGATTGGACAGAAATTGAAGCTCTCTTT,CANSQDWTEIEALF
TRBJ1-1,NA,TRBV6-1,many,TGTGCCAGCACCGAAGGTCGGCGGCACACTGAAGCTTTCTTT,CASTEGRRHTEAFF
TRBJ1-6,TRBD1,TRBV6-2/TRBV6-3,NA,TGTGCCAGCAGAACCGGGACAGGGAGAACTAATTCACCCCTCAACTTT,CASRTGTGRTNSPLNF
TRBJ2-2,NA,TRBV6-2/TRBV6-3,NA,TGTGCCAGCAGCAGAATTAACGCCGTGGAGCTGTTTTTT,CASSRINAVELFF
TRBJ1-2,NA,TRBV4-3,few,NA,CASSQGAAYGCTF
TRBJ1-2,NA,TRBV4-3,NA,TGCGCCGGCAGCCAAGATGTGGGCGGTGATGGCCACACCTTC,CAGSQDVGGDGHTF
TRBJ1-1,TRBD1,TRBV12-3/TRBV12-4,NA,TGTGCCAGTAGTTTATCGAGGACAGGGAACACTGAAGCTTTCTTT,CASSLSRTGNTEAFF
TRBJ2-7,NA,TRBV5-1,NA,TGCGCCAACAGCTTGGAGACATTCGGGTGGGGCGAGCAGTACTTC,CANSLETFGWGEQYF
TRBJ2-1,NA,TRBV7-8,NA,TGTGCCAGCAGCTTAGTGCTATGGGATGGGCAGTTCTTC,CASSLVLWDGQFF
TRBJ2-3,NA,TRBV5-4,NA,TGTGCCTGCAGCCCTACAGTGGTCCTCACAGATACGCAGTATTTT,CACSPTVVLTDTQYF
TRBJ2-7,NA,TRBV5-5,NA,TGTGCCATCAGCTTGGCCGTGACCGGGGATACCTACGAGCAGTACTTC,CAISLAVTGDTYEQYF
TRBJ2-5,NA,TRBV7-9,NA,TGTGCCAGCAGTTCCCCGGGCAGTACGAGAGAGATCCAGTACTTC,CASSSPGSTREIQYF
TRBJ2-2,NA,TRBV5-4,many,TGTGCCAGCAGGCATCGTAATTCTGGCACCGGGGAGCTGTTTTTT,CASRHRNSGTGELFF
TRBJ2-5,NA,TRBV18,NA,TGTGCCGGCTCACCCCAGGGCATCCAAGAGACCCAGTACTTC,CAGSPQGIQETQYF
TRBJ2-1,NA,TRBV4-3,few,TGCGCCAGCAGACAAGATCAGTTATTGAATGAGCAGTTCTTC,CASRQDQLLNEQFF